The 25 T cell receptor beta chains below all came from one sample that was sequenced in a study of vaccination and CD4 T cells after COVID-19. Their antigens remain unidentified. Sequencing of cultured CD4+ T cell DNA used the Oncomine TCR Beta short-read assay. TCRdb reanalysed the PCR reads using MiXCR and keeps one entry per CDR3 protein. The sample carries 8,500 to 9,000 distinct CDR3 sequences, about 48% recorded once. Treatment reported: 10-day PBMC culture with coronavirus spike peptide pools or control peptides (ViraFEST assay). Before the COVID-19 pandemic (2011-2018), CD4+ T cells were obtained from the unexposed donor. What was sequenced was CD4+ T cells from blood, cultured in vitro. The source of these receptors is a human donor in good health.

In its sample, this clonotype was seen a few times. J is TRBJ1-2 and V is TRBV20-1; weak D call: TRBD1 (5 bases). The CDR3 runs to 15 residues. Germline CDR1 DFQATT, CDR2 SNEGSKA (reference sequence). The V gene lost 6 bases and the J gene lost 4 bases, with 21 bases spanning the gap. The CDR3, as DNA: TGCAGTGCCAATGGGGACCCGGGAGTGCCCTATGGCTACACCTTC. It specifies CSANGDPGVPYGYTF.

The CDR3 protein is CASSVASGPITDTQYF. CDR3 coding DNA: TGTGCCAGCAGCGTAGCGTCGGGACCGATCACAGATACGCAGTATTTT. The V and J genes are TRBV9 and TRBJ2-3, with D perhaps being TRBD1 or TRBD2 (5 bases each). Deletions cut 0 bases from V and 2 bases from J, with 13 bases between. The CDR3 runs 16 residues. Germline assignment: CDR1 SGDLS and CDR2 YYNGEE.

The V and J genes are TRBV7-9 and TRBJ1-1; TRBD1 might be the D (6 bases). This CDR3 spans 11 amino acids. The V end lost 1 base, the J end lost 10 bases, and 7 bases lay between the germline ends. CDR1 is SEHNR and CDR2 is FQNEAQ in the germline V gene (reference sequence). CDR3 loop: CASSLEGGAFF. DNA for the CDR3: TGTGCCAGCAGCTTAGAGGGGGGAGCTTTCTTT.

The chain combines TRBV2 with TRBJ2-7; 8 bases are shared with TRBD2. The trim removed 8 bases at V and 4 bases at J, leaving 16 bases unmatched. Germline lookup yields CDR1 SNHLY and CDR2 FYNNEI. CDR3 length: 16 amino acids. CDR3 DNA: TGTGCCAGCGCCTTAGGTGGAGCGGGAGCCTATTACGAGCAGTACTTC. It encodes CASALGGAGAYYEQYF.

This sequence joins TRBV20-1 and TRBJ1-6, with D tentatively TRBD1 (6 bases). Germline values: CDR1 DFQATT, CDR2 SNEGSKA (reference sequence). V lost 3 bases to trimming and J lost 9 bases, with 12 bases between them. CDR3 length equals 13 residues. The chain's CDR3 is CSASGGALSPLHF. CDR3 in DNA: TGCAGTGCTAGTGGGGGGGCCCTTTCACCCCTCCACTTT.

The V and J genes are TRBV10-3 and TRBJ1-5; D remains ambiguous. There are 13 residues in the CDR3. Germline V gene data show CDR1 as ENHRY and CDR2 as SYGVKD. V lost 3 bases, J lost 7 bases, and 10 bases lay in between. The CDR3 reads CAISDSWRQPQHF. The CDR3 DNA follows: TGTGCCATCAGTGACTCTTGGAGGCAGCCCCAGCATTTT.

This clonotype was recorded a few times. The chain is built from TRBV9 and TRBJ2-3; TRBD2 aligns across 16 bases. This CDR3 is built from 20 residues. Germline lookup yields CDR1 SGDLS and CDR2 YYNGEE. V lost 3 bases, J lost 2 bases, and 12 bases stayed unmatched. The CDR3 DNA follows: TGTGCCAGCAGCGCCCGCAGGGGACTAGCGGGGGGGCCGGTCACAGATACGCAGTATTTT. Protein: CASSARRGLAGGPVTDTQYF.

This chain connects TRBV6-5 to TRBJ2-5; D possibly corresponds to TRBD2 (6 bases). V was clipped by 4 bases and J by 5 bases, with 14 bases between them. The germline V gene encodes CDR1 MNHEY and CDR2 SVGAGI. The CDR3 covers 14 residues. CDR3 in DNA: TGTGCCAGCAGTTCCCGGGCAGGGAGGGAGACCCAGTACTTC. It is translated as CASSSRAGRETQYF.

The rearrangement uses TRBV20-1 and TRBJ2-1; 9 bases match TRBD1. V gave up 7 bases and J gave up 5 bases; unmatched junction bases: 9. The CDR3 is made up of 14 amino acids. Germline CDR1 DFQATT, CDR2 SNEGSKA (reference sequence). CDR3 residues: CSVQPGQGNNEQFF. CDR3 nucleotides: TGCAGTGTCCAGCCGGGACAGGGAAACAATGAGCAGTTCTTC.

The chain links TRBV7-6 to TRBJ1-3, with unresolved D. Trimming left V 8 bases short and J 0 bases short, with 17 bases between. The CDR3 spans 16 residues. The germline gives CDR1 SGHVS, CDR2 FNYEAQ. CDR3 amino acids: CASETSAGSSGNTIYF. For the CDR3, the DNA is TGTGCCAGCGAAACCTCCGCCGGGAGCTCTGGAAACACCATATATTTT.

The V call is TRBV2, the J call TRBJ2-3; tentative D call: TRBD2 (5 bases). V lost 7 bases and J lost 4, with 15 bases in between. The CDR3 contains 14 residues. Germline V lookup: CDR1 SNHLY, CDR2 FYNNEI. The CDR3 sequence: CASNRNMRADTQYF. DNA for the CDR3: TGTGCCAGCAATCGGAATATGAGGGCAGATACGCAGTATTTT.

The chain carries TRBV6-2 or TRBV6-3 and TRBJ1-5; no clear D gene. The CDR3 is 16 amino acids. CDR1 and CDR2 from the germline V gene are MNHEY and SVGEGT. V was pared by 4 bases and J by 3 bases, with 16 bases between. The CDR3 DNA reads as TGTGCCAGCAGTTCCCCAGGCCCTGTTATCAATCAGCCCCAGCATTTT. This encodes CASSSPGPVINQPQHF.

This chain connects TRBV29-1 to TRBJ1-1; D is undetermined. Germline V CDR1 and CDR2: SQVTM, ANQGSEA. V gave up 8 bases and J gave up 2 bases, with 12 bases separating them. There are 12 residues in the CDR3. The CDR3 protein is CSPRRLNTEAFF. The CDR3 DNA reads TGCAGCCCGAGACGGCTAAACACTGAAGCTTTCTTT.

The J gene is TRBJ1-1, the V gene TRBV11-2; D not certain. Germline V CDR1 and CDR2: SGHAT, FQNNGV. V lost 7 bases, J lost 1 base, and 13 bases lay in between. This CDR3 contains 14 residues. CDR3 amino acids: CASTPGPQNTEAFF. CDR3 DNA sequence: TGTGCCAGCACCCCCGGCCCGCAGAACACTGAAGCTTTCTTT.

The chain employs TRBV6-5 and TRBJ2-7, with TRBD2 matching over 7 bases. V lost 2 bases, J lost 1 base, and 11 bases stayed unmatched. Germline values: CDR1 MNHEY, CDR2 SVGAGI. The CDR3 length is 17 residues. The CDR3 region has the DNA TGTGCCAGCAGTTACCCCCAGCTTGGCGGGAGATCCTACGAGCAGTACTTC. Residues: CASSYPQLGGRSYEQYF.

This clonotype showed up just a few times. The chain has TRBV20-1 and TRBJ2-3, with D perhaps TRBD2 (5 bases). The CDR3 is 12 residues long. Germline V gives CDR1 DFQATT, CDR2 SNEGSKA (reference sequence). The ends were cut back, 2 bases at V and 5 bases at J, with 8 bases in the middle. CDR3: CSARTRIDTQYF. The CDR3 DNA is TGCAGTGCTAGAACTAGGATAGATACGCAGTATTTT.

The chain is built from TRBV11-1 and TRBJ1-6; a possible D gene is TRBD1 (6 bases). CDR1 and CDR2 from the germline V gene are SGHAT and FQDESV (reference sequence). The V and J ends lost 1 base and 14 bases respectively, with 15 bases between them. The CDR3 has 14 residues. CDR3 DNA: TGTGCCAGCAGCTTAGGAGTACAGGGATCTACCCTCCACTTT. Protein: CASSLGVQGSTLHF.

This clonotype was picked up a small number of times. The chain employs TRBV7-2 and TRBJ1-5; tentatively, D is TRBD1 (5 bases). Trimming removed 6 bases from V and 5 bases from J, with 17 bases in between. From germline, CDR1 is SGHTA and CDR2 FQGNSA. The CDR3 has 15 residues. In DNA, the CDR3 is TGTGCCAGCAGTCCCGATGGGGGTAGGCATCAGCCCCAGCATTTT. Its protein is CASSPDGGRHQPQHF.

This clonotype was seen a few times. J is TRBJ2-5 and V is TRBV7-2; D is possibly TRBD2 (5 bases). Trimming shortened V by 1 base and J by 7 bases, and 13 bases separated the two germline ends. The CDR3 contains 14 residues. Germline V gene data show CDR1 as SGHTA and CDR2 as FQGNSA. The CDR3 DNA sequence: TGTGCCAGCAGCTTAGAGCAGCGGTGGGGGACCCAGTACTTC. Translation: CASSLEQRWGTQYF.

This clonotype was seen more than once but under ten times. The rearrangement links TRBV28 to TRBJ2-5; tentative D call: TRBD1 (5 bases). Germline CDR1 and CDR2: MDHEN and SYDVKM. V lost 5 bases to trimming and J lost 5 bases, with 15 bases between them. CDR3 length: 14 amino acids. This chain's CDR3 is CASSRRGGWETQYF. CDR3 DNA sequence: TGTGCCAGCAGTCGAAGGGGTGGGTGGGAGACCCAGTACTTC.

The chain recombines TRBV2 with TRBJ1-5; D is uncertain. CDR1 and CDR2 from the germline V gene are SNHLY and FYNNEI. The CDR3 is 13 amino acids. Deletions cut 7 bases from V and 1 base from J, with 8 bases between. The CDR3 region is CASKSGSNQPQHF. DNA of the CDR3: TGTGCCAGCAAATCGGGGAGCAATCAGCCCCAGCATTTT.

This rearrangement joins TRBV20-1 to TRBJ2-7; D remains ambiguous. The CDR3 extends over 15 amino acids. From germline, CDR1 is DFQATT and CDR2 SNEGSKA (reference sequence). Trimming took 0 bases from V and 1 from J, leaving 13 bases between them. The CDR3: CSARDMTRQSYEQYF. CDR3 in DNA: TGCAGTGCTAGAGATATGACCCGGCAGTCCTACGAGCAGTACTTC.

There are a few counts of this clonotype. The chain recombines TRBV6-1 with TRBJ2-7, with 8 bases that match TRBD2. This CDR3 contains 13 residues. The trim removed 7 bases at V and 5 bases at J, leaving 7 bases unmatched. Germline values: CDR1 MNHNS, CDR2 SASEGT. The CDR3: CASTKAGVDEQYF. DNA of the CDR3: TGTGCCAGCACAAAAGCGGGAGTCGACGAGCAGTACTTC.

This clonotype was seen more than once but under ten times. This sequence joins TRBV6-1 and TRBJ2-5; no firm D call. Trimming stripped 6 bases from V and 5 bases from J, with 19 bases between. The CDR3 runs 15 residues. Germline V CDR1 and CDR2: MNHNS, SASEGT. This CDR3 reads CASRLKLLTAETQYF. The CDR3 DNA reads as TGTGCCAGCAGATTGAAACTACTGACCGCGGAGACCCAGTACTTC.

This rearrangement joins TRBV11-3 to TRBJ1-6; D might be TRBD1 (6 bases). Germline-derived CDR1 and CDR2 are SGHNT and YENEEA. The CDR3 runs to 14 residues. V lost 5 bases, J lost 7 bases, and 12 bases lay in between. The CDR3 DNA reads as TGTGCCAGCAGCACCGGACAGCAGAATTCACCCCTCCACTTT. Protein product: CASSTGQQNSPLHF.